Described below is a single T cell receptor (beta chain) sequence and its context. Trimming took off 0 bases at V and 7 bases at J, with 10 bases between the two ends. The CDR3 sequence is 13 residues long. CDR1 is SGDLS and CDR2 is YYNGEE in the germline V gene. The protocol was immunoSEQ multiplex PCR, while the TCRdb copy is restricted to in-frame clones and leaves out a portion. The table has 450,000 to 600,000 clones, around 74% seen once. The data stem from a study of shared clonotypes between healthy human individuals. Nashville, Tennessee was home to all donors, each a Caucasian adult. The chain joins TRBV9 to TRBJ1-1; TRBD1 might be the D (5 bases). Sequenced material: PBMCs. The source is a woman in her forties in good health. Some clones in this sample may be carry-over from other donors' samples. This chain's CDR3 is CASSVVGQGEAFF. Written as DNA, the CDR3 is TGTGCCAGCAGCGTAGTCGGGCAGGGTGAAGCTTTCTTT.